This T cell receptor beta chain was sequenced in a study of human T cells and chemical hapten exposure. Study background: All through the approximately 24-week study, the scalp of each patient received diphenylcyclopropenone doses weekly. Upper-back patch tests with 0.01% DPC were read at 6 days.

This clonotype is a singleton in its sample. The sample's time point: patch test 1, 2 weeks after DPC sensitization. Specified treatment: therapeutic diphenylcyclopropenone sensitization with weekly scalp DPC. A single record per CDR3 protein comes from TCRdb applying MiXCR to the RACE reads. The table includes some 350,000 distinct CDR3 sequences, around 7% detected once. The germline gives CDR1 ENHRY, CDR2 SYGVKD. V was clipped by 4 bases and J by 1 base, with 10 bases between them. This CDR3 spans 14 amino acids. The TCR was taken from a woman under 30 with alopecia areata. Some clones in this sample may be carry-over from other donors' samples. The specimen comprised whole blood, sampled in connection with sensitization to the hapten diphenylcyclopropenone (DPC). The chain has TRBV10-3 and TRBJ1-1; D remains ambiguous. The DNA for the CDR3 is TGTGCCATCAGTGTTAGGGAAAGGAACACTGAAGCTTTCTTT. Encoded protein: CAISVRERNTEAFF.